A single sample gave rise to the 14 T cell receptor beta chains below, sequenced in a study of OX40 agonist ivuxolimab in advanced cancers. Here immunoSEQ multiplex PCR was the method, and the copy in TCRdb shows in-frame clones only, minus some. The sample lists approximately 100,000 clones, 90% occurring once. The source was CD4+ or CD8+ T cells sorted from blood, collected in a trial of the OX40 agonist ivuxolimab. The receptors here all came from an adult with an advanced solid tumor such as melanoma, head and neck, liver or kidney cancer.

The genes are TRBV16 and TRBJ2-1; D is perhaps TRBD2 (6 bases). Germline V gene data show CDR1 as KGHSY and CDR2 as FQNENV. Trimming pared 1 base from V and 7 bases from J, leaving 11 bases between. This CDR3 is 14 amino acids long. CDR3 nucleotide sequence: TGTGCCAGCAGCCAATGGGGGACTTCTAATGAGCAGTTCTTC. Translation: CASSQWGTSNEQFF.

This clone occurred once. This chain's CDR3 is CASSPLGTSGSGSNEQFF. CDR3 bases: TGTGCCAGCTCACCACTAGGGACTAGCGGGAGCGGTAGCAATGAGCAGTTCTTC. The chain carries TRBV18 and TRBJ2-1; 14 nucleotides match TRBD2. Germline V gene lookup returns CDR1 KGHSH and CDR2 LQKENI. This CDR3 has 18 residues. V lost 1 base and J lost 6; bases outside the gene matches: 8.

The genes are TRBV11-1 and TRBJ2-1; D not certain. CDR3 size: 12 residues. CDR1 and CDR2 from the germline V gene are SGHAT and FQDESV (reference sequence). The V gene lost 3 bases and the J gene lost 14 bases, with 14 bases spanning the gap. The CDR3 coding sequence is TGTGCCAGCAGCTTCGGTGTGAACCGTAAGTTCTTC. Encoded protein: CASSFGVNRKFF.

CDR3 DNA: TGTGCCAGCCGGGCTAGCGGGAGTGAGGGGGAGCTGTTTTTT. Translated: CASRASGSEGELFF. V is TRBV28 and J is TRBJ2-2; TRBD2 agrees at 10 bases. The CDR3 covers 14 residues. After removal of 8 bases from V and 8 bases from J, the junction contained 8 bases not matched to a gene. CDR1 MDHEN and CDR2 SYDVKM come from the germline V gene. Variable domain in full (rest from reference TRBV28 and TRBJ2-2): DVKVTQSSRYLVKRTGEKVFLECVQDMDHENMFWYRQDPGLGLRLIYFSYDVKMKEKGDIPEGYSVSREKKERFSLILESASTNQTSMYLCASRASGSEGELFFGEGSRLTVL.

CDR3 nucleotide sequence: TGTGCCAGCAGCTCCTCCCTGAGGTGGCGGGACAATGAGCAGTTCTTC. It is translated as CASSSSLRWRDNEQFF. The chain couples TRBV7-2 to TRBJ2-1, with TRBD2 as a possible D gene (5 bases). Germline V gene data show CDR1 as SGHTA and CDR2 as FQGNSA. The CDR3 totals 16 residues. Trimming pared 4 bases from V and 5 bases from J, leaving 18 bases between.

The V gene is TRBV6-1, the J gene TRBJ2-5; the D gene is possibly TRBD2 (6 bases). V lost 1 base and J lost 5, with 11 bases in between. Germline CDR1 is MNHNS and CDR2 is SASEGT. CDR3 length: 14 amino acids. The CDR3 loop is CASSEGTSRETQYF. The CDR3 DNA sequence: TGTGCCAGCAGTGAAGGCACTAGCAGGGAGACCCAGTACTTC.

The gene calls are TRBV12-1 and TRBJ2-7; the table's D gene call, TRBD1, was not cross checked with the DNA. TRBV12-1 is shown as a pseudogene. The CDR3 contains 15 residues. In nucleotides, the CDR3 is TGTGCCAGCAGCTTTGTGGGGGGACAGTCCTACGAGCAGTACTTC. This gives the protein CASSFVGGQSYEQYF.

Only one count was recorded for this clone. The rearrangement links TRBV6-6 to TRBJ2-7, with D possibly TRBD1 on 6 matching bases. Germline loops: CDR1 MNHNY, CDR2 SVGAGI (reference sequence). The V end was cut by 0 bases, the J end by 9 bases, with 12 bases between. The CDR3 covers 13 residues. For the CDR3, the DNA is TGTGCCAGCAGTTACTCGGGGGCGGAGGTGCAGTACTTC. Encoded protein: CASSYSGAEVQYF.

The chain has TRBV18 and TRBJ2-4; D remains ambiguous. The CDR3 has 16 residues. Germline CDR1 is KGHSH and CDR2 is LQKENI. Trimming pared 0 bases from V and 0 bases from J, leaving 9 bases between. The CDR3 loop is CASSPPQALAKNIQYF. DNA of the CDR3: TGTGCCAGCTCACCACCTCAGGCTCTAGCCAAAAACATTCAGTACTTC.

This sequence joins TRBV9 and TRBJ2-1; possible D gene TRBD2, 6 bases. V was pared by 2 bases and J by 0 bases, with 12 bases between. The CDR3 contains 16 residues. CDR1 is SGDLS, CDR2 YYNGEE, per germline. Here the CDR3 reads CASSVKAGYSYNEQFF. The CDR3, as DNA: TGTGCCAGCAGCGTCAAGGCGGGATACTCCTACAATGAGCAGTTCTTC.

The chain recombines TRBV4-2 with TRBJ1-4; 7 bases match TRBD1. The CDR3 has 14 residues. Unmatched junction bases numbered 7, after V lost 0 bases and J lost 12 bases. Germline V gene lookup returns CDR1 LGHNA and CDR2 YNFKEQ. The CDR3 region is CASSQDKGTVELFF. Written as DNA, the CDR3 is TGTGCCAGCAGCCAAGATAAGGGGACAGTCGAACTGTTTTTT.

V usage is TRBV19 and J usage is TRBJ2-7; 7 bases fit TRBD1. This CDR3 is built from 13 residues. CDR1 LNHDA and CDR2 SQIVND come from the germline V gene (reference sequence). V gave up 4 bases and J gave up 2 bases; unmatched junction bases: 2. CDR3 protein: CASSKGQPYEQYF. DNA of the CDR3: TGTGCCAGTAGTAAGGGACAGCCCTACGAGCAGTACTTC.

The V and J genes are TRBV4-1 and TRBJ2-7; 10 bases align to TRBD2. J lost 0 bases, V lost 4 bases, and 3 bases had no gene match. The germline CDR1 and CDR2 sequences are MGHRA and YSYEKL. This CDR3 is built from 15 residues. CDR3 DNA: TGCGCCAGCAGCCCGGGGACTAGCGACTCCTACGAGCAGTACTTC. This codes for CASSPGTSDSYEQYF.

The V and J genes are TRBV30 and TRBJ1-5; no firm D call. Per the germline V gene, CDR1 is GTSNPN and CDR2 is SVGIG (reference sequence). V lost 3 bases and J 2 bases, leaving 8 bases between the germline ends. This CDR3 has 13 residues. In DNA form, the CDR3 reads TGTGCCTGGAGCCTCGCTGGCAATCAGCCCCAGCATTTT. This sequence encodes CAWSLAGNQPQHF.